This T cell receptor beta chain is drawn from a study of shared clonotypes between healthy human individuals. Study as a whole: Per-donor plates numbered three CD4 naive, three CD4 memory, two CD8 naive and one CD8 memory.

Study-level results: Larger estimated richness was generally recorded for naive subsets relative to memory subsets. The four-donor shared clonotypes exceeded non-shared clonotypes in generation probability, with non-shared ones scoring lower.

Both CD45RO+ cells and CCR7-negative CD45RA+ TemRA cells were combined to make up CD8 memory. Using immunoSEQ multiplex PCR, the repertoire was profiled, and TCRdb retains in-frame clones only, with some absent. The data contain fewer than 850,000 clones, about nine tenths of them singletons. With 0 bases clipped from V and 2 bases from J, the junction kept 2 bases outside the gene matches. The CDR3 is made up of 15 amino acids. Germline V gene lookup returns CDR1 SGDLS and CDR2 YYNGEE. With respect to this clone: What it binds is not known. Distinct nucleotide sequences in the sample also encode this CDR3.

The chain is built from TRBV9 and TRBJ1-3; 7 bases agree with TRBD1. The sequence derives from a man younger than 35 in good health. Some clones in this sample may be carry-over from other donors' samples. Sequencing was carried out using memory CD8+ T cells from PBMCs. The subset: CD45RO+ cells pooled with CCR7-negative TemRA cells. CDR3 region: CASSVAGTAGNTIYF. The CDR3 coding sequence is TGTGCCAGCAGCGTAGCAGGGACAGCTGGAAACACCATATATTTT.